These 2 T cell receptor beta chains came from one sample sequenced in a study of cytomegalovirus exposure and HLA in healthy donors. PCR involved 60 Vbeta and 13 Jbeta primers. Here immunoSEQ multiplex PCR was the method, and the copy in TCRdb shows in-frame clones only, minus some. Of 90,000 or so clones in the sample, over 55% were seen once. Sequenced input: PBMCs. These receptors came from a woman under 30 in good health and CMV-seropositive.

In its sample, this clone was seen a few times. The chain combines TRBV6-5 with TRBJ2-5, with 11 bases aligning to TRBD2. Germline V gives CDR1 MNHEY, CDR2 SVGAGI. The CDR3 consists of 15 residues. Trimming removed 8 bases from V and 5 bases from J; junction bases left unmatched: 10. As DNA, the CDR3 is TGTGCCAGCGGGACTAGCGGTACTGGAGGGGAGACCCAGTACTTC. Encoded protein: CASGTSGTGGETQYF.

The rearrangement joins TRBV2 to TRBJ1-2; 10 bases are a match to TRBD1. CDR3 length: 14 residues. With 6 bases clipped from V and 4 bases from J, the junction kept 5 bases outside the gene matches. CDR1 is SNHLY, CDR2 FYNNEI, per germline. The CDR3 region is CASSATGGTYGYTF. For the CDR3, the DNA is TGTGCCAGCAGCGCGACAGGGGGCACCTATGGCTACACCTTC.